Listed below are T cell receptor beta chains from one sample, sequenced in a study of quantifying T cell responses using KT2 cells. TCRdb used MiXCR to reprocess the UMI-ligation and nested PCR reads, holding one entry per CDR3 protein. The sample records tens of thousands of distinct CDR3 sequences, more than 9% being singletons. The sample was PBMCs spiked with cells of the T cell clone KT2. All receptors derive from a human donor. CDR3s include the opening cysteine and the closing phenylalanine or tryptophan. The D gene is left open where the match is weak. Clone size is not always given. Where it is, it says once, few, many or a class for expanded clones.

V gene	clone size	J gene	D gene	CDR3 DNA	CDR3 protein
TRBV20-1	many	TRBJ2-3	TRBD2	TGCAGTGCTAGAGCTAGCGGGTCCACAGATACGCAGTATTTT	CSARASGSTDTQYF
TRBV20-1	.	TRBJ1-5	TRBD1	TGCAGTGCCGGACCGACAGGGTCCTTGAGCAGTCAGCCCCAGCATTTT	CSAGPTGSLSSQPQHF
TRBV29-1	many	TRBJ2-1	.	TGCAGCGTTGTGGGTGGCAATGAGCAGTTCTTC	CSVVGGNEQFF
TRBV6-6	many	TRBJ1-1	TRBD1	TGTGCCAGCAGTCAACTTCGGACAGGGAAGGAGGGTGAAGCTTTCTTT	CASSQLRTGKEGEAFF
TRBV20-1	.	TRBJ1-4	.	TGCAGTGCTGCCGGGACACACAGGGAAAAACTGTTTTTT	CSAAGTHREKLFF
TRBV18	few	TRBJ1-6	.	TGTGCCAGCTCACCCACCGCCGAGACAGGCTCCTCACCCCTCCACTTT	CASSPTAETGSSPLHF
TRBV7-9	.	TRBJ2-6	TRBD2	TGTGCCAGCAGCCGCGGGGGGACCATATCTGGGGCCAACGTCCTGACTTTC	CASSRGGTISGANVLTF
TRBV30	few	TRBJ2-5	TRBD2	TGTGCCTGGAGTGTTCAGACGGGGGGGCCATTATTGGGAGCAGAGACCCAGTACTTC	CAWSVQTGGPLLGAETQYF
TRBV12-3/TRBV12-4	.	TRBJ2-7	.	TGTGCCAGCAGTTTGTTTCTACAGAGCTACGAGCAGTACTTC	CASSLFLQSYEQYF
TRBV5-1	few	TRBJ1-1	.	TGCGCCAGCAGCTTATTCGACGAGAACACTGAAGCTTTCTTT	CASSLFDENTEAFF
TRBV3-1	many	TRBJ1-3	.	TGTGCCAGCAGCAGGGGAAGCTCCTCTGGAAACACCATATATTTT	CASSRGSSSGNTIYF
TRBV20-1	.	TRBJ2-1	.	TGCAGTGCTTCCGGGAGAGGGGCCTACAATGAGCAGTTCTTC	CSASGRGAYNEQFF
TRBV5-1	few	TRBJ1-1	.	TGCGCCAGCAGCCTTAGAGCACCGAACACTGAAGCTTTCTTT	CASSLRAPNTEAFF
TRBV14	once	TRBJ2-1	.	TGTGCCAGCAGCCAAGAATGGCAGGGTTCCTACAATGAGCAGTTCTTC	CASSQEWQGSYNEQFF
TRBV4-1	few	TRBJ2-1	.	TGCGCCAGCAGCCATCCCGGTGGGCAGGGTCTCAATGAGCAGTTCTTC	CASSHPGGQGLNEQFF
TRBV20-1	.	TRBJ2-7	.	TGCAGTGCTAGGGCGGGACACAGGGGTTCGTACGAGCAGTACTTC	CSARAGHRGSYEQYF
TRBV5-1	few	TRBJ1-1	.	TGCGCCAGCAGCTTGGCGGGATTGGGGACTGAAGCTTTCTTT	CASSLAGLGTEAFF
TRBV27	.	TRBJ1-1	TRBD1	TGTGCCAGCAGTTTAAGGACGACAGGGAAGATTGAAGCTTTCTTT	CASSLRTTGKIEAFF
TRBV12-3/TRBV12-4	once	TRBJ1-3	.	TGTGCCAGCAGAGCCGGGCCCTCCTCTGGAAACACCATATATTTT	CASRAGPSSGNTIYF
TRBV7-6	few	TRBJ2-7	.	TGTGCCAGCAGCTTATGGGAGAACGAGCAGTACTTC	CASSLWENEQYF
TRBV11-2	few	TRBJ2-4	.	TGTGCCAGCAGCTGGTACATCAATCTAGCCAAAAACATTCAGTACTTC	CASSWYINLAKNIQYF
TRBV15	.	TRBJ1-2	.	TGTGCCACCAGCAGATCCGGGACCCCGACGCGAGGCTACACCTTC	CATSRSGTPTRGYTF
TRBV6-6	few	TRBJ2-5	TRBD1	TGTGCCAGCAGTTATGGGACAGCCCAAGAGACCCAGTACTTC	CASSYGTAQETQYF
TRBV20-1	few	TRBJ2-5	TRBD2	TGCAGTGCTCCCCCTACTAGCGGGAGGACCCAGTACTTC	CSAPPTSGRTQYF